Detailed here is one TCR beta chain. CDR3 length equals 15 residues. CDR1 and CDR2 from the germline V gene are SGDLS and YYNGEE. The J segment lost 7 bases and the V segment lost 3 bases, leaving 13 bases of the junction unmatched. These data come from a study of technical replicates of blood from a handful of donors. Repertoires were generated with immunoSEQ multiplex PCR, while TCRdb's copy carries only in-frame clones and drops some. The sample yields 80,000 to 95,000 clones, 90% to 98% seen once. The chain recombines TRBV9 with TRBJ2-7; the match to TRBD2 covers 7 bases. The origin of this receptor is a human donor in good health. The source material was T cells isolated from PBMCs. The CDR3, as DNA: TGTGCCAGCAGCGAGTATCTAGCGGACATGGGGGAGCAGTACTTC. Translation gives CASSEYLADMGEQYF.